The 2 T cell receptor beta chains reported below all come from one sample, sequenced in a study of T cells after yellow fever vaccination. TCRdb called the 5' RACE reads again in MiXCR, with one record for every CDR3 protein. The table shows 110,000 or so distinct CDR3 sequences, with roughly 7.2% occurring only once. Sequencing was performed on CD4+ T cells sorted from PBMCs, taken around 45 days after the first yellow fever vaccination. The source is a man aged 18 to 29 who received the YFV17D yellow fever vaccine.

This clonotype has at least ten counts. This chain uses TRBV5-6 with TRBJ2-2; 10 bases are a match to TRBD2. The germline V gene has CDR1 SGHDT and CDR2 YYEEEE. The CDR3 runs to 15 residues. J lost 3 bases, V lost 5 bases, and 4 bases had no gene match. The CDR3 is CASSRGLADTGELFF. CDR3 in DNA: TGTGCCAGCAGTAGAGGACTAGCGGACACCGGGGAGCTGTTTTTT.

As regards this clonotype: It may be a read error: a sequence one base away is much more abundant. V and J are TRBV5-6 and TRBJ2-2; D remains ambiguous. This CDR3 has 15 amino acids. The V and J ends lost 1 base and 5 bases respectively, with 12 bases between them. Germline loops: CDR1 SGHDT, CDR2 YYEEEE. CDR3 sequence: CASSLLSFETGELFF. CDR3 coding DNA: TGTGCCAGCAGCTTGCTTTCATTTGAGACCGGGGAGCTGTTTTTT.